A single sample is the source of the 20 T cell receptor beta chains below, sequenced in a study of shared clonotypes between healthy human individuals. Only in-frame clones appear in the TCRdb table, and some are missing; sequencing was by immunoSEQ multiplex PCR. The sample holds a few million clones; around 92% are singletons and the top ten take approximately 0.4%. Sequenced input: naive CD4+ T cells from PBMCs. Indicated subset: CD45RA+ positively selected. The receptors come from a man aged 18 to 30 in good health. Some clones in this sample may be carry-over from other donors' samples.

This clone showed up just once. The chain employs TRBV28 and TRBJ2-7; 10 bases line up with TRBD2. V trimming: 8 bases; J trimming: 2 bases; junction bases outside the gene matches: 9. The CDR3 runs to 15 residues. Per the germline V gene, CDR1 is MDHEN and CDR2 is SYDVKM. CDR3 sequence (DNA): TGTGCCAGCCGCGGCGGACTAGCGGAGGCCTACGAGCAGTACTTC. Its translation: CASRGGLAEAYEQYF.

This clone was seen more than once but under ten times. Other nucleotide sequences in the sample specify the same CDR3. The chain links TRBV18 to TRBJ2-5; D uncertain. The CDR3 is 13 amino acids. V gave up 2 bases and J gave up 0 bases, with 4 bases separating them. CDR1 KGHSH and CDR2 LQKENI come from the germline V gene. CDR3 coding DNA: TGTGCCAGCTCACCAGGGAACCAAGAGACCCAGTACTTC. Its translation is CASSPGNQETQYF. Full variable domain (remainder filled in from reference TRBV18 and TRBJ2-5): NAGVMQNPRHLVRRRGQEARLRCSPMKGHSHVYWYRQLPEEGLKFMVYLQKENIIDESGMPKERFSAEFPKEGPSILRIQQVVRGDSAAYFCASSPGNQETQYFGPGTRLLVL.

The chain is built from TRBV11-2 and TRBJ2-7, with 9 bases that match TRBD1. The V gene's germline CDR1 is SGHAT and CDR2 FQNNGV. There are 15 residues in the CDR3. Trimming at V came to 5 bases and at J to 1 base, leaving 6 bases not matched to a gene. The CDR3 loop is CASSNRDRVSYEQYF. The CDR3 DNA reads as TGTGCCAGCAGCAACCGGGACAGGGTATCCTACGAGCAGTACTTC.

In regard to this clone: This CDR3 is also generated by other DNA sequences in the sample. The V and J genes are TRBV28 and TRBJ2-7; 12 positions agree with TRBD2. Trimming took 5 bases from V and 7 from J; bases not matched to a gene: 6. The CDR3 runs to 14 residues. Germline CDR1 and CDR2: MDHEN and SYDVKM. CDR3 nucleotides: TGTGCCAGCAGTCTAGCGGGAGGGCCTGATGAGCAGTACTTC. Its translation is CASSLAGGPDEQYF.

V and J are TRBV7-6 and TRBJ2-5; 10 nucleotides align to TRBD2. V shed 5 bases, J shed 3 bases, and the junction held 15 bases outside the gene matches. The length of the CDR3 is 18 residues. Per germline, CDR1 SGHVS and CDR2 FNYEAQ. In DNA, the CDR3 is TGTGCCAGCAGCCGAAGTCCCGGGACTAGCGTCGGGGAAGAGACCCAGTACTTC. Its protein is CASSRSPGTSVGEETQYF.

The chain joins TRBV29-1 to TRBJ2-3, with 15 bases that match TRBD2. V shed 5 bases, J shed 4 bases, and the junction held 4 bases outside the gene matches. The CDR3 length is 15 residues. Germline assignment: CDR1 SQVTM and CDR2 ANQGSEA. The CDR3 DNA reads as TGCAGCGTTCCGTGGACTAGCGGGAGGGCAGATACGCAGTATTTT. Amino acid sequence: CSVPWTSGRADTQYF.

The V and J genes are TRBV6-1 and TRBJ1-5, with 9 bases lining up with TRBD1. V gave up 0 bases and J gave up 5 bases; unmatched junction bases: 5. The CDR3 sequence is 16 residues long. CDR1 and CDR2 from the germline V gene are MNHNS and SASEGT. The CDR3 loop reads CASSEAPGQGHQPQHF. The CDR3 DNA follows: TGTGCCAGCAGTGAAGCCCCGGGACAGGGCCATCAGCCCCAGCATTTT.

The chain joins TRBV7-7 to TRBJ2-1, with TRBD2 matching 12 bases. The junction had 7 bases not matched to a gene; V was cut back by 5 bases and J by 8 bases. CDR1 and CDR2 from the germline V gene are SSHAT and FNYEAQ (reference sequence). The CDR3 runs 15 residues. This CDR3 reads CASSQWTSGKDEQFF. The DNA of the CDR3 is TGTGCCAGCAGCCAGTGGACTAGCGGGAAGGATGAGCAGTTCTTC.

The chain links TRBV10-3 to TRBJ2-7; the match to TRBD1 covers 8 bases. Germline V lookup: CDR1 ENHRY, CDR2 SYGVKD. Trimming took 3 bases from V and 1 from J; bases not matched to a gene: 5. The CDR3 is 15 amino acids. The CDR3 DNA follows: TGTGCCATCAGTGAAGGAGGGGACAGGTCCTACGAGCAGTACTTC. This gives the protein CAISEGGDRSYEQYF.

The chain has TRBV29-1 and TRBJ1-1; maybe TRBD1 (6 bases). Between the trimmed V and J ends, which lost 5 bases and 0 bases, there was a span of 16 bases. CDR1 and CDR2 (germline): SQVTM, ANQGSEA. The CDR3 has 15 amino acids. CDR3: CSVQARGTMNTEAFF. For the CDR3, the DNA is TGCAGCGTTCAGGCGAGGGGGACCATGAACACTGAAGCTTTCTTT. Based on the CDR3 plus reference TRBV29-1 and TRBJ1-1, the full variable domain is SAVISQKPSRDICQRGTSLTIQCQVDSQVTMMFWYRQQPGQSLTLIATANQGSEATYESGFVIDKFPISRPNLTFSTLTVSNMSPEDSSIYLCSVQARGTMNTEAFFGQGTRLTVV.

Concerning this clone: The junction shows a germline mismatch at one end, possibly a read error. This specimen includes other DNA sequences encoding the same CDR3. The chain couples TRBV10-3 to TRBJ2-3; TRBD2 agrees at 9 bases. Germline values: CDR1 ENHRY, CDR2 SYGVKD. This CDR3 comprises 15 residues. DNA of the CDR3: TGTGCCATTAGTGAGTCTAGCGGGAACACAGATACGCAGTATTTT. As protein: CAISESSGNTDTQYF.

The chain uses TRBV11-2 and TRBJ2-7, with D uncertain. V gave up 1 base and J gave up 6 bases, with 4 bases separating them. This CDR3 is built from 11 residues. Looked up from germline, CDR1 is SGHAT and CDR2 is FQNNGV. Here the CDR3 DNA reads TGTGCCAGCAGCTTAGTAGGCGAGCAGTACTTC. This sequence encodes CASSLVGEQYF.

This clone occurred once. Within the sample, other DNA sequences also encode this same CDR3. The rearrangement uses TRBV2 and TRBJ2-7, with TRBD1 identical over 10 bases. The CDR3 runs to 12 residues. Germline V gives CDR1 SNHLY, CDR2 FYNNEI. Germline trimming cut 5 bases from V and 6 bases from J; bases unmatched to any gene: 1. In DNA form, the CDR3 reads TGTGCCAGCAGTAGGGACAGGGGCGAGCAGTACTTC. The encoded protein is CASSRDRGEQYF.

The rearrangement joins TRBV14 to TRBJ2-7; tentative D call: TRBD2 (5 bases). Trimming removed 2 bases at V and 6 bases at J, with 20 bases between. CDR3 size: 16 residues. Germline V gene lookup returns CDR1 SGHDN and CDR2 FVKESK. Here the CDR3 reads CASSQRSSPASGEQYF. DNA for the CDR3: TGTGCCAGCAGCCAACGCTCCTCTCCTGCGAGCGGCGAGCAGTACTTC.

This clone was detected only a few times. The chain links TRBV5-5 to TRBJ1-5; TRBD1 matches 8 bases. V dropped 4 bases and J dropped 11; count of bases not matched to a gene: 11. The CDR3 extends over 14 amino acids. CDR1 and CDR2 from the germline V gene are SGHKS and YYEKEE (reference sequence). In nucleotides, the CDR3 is TGTGCCAGCAGCACGTCGGACAGGGTTATAGCCCAGCATTTT. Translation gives CASSTSDRVIAQHF.

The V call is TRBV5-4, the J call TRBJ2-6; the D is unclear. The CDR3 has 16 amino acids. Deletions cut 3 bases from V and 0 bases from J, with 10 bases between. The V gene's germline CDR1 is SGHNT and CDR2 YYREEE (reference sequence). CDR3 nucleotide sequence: TGTGCCAGCAGCTCTCAGTATACCTCTGGGGCCAACGTCCTGACTTTC. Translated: CASSSQYTSGANVLTF.

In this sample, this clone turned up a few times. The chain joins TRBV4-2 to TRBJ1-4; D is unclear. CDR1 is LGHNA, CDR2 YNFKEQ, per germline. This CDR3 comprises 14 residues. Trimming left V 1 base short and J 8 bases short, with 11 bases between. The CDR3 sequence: CASSQGRVGEKLFF. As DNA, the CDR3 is TGTGCCAGCAGCCAAGGACGCGTCGGGGAAAAACTGTTTTTT.

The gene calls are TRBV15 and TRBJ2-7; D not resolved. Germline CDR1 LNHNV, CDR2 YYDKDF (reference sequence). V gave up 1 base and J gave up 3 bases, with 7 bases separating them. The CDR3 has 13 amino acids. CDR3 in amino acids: CATSRGMNYEQYF. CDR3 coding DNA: TGTGCCACCAGCAGAGGTATGAACTACGAGCAGTACTTC.

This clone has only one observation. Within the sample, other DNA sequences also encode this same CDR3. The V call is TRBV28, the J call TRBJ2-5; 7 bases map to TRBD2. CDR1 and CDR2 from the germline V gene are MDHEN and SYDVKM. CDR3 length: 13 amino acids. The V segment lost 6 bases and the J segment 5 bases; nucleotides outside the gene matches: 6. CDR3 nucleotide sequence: TGTGCCAGCAGGGAAACCGGGAGGGAGACCCAGTACTTC. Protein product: CASRETGRETQYF.

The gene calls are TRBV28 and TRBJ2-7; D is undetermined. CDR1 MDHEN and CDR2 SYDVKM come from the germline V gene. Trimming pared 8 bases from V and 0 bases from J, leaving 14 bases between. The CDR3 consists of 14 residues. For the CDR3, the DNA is TGTGCCAGCGCGAAGCCGGTAAGCTCCTACGAGCAGTACTTC. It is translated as CASAKPVSSYEQYF.